This TCR beta chain was captured by sequencing in a study of identical twins. After template switching added a universal primer site, the resulting cDNA carried unique molecular identifiers. TCRdb re-called the 5' RACE reads through MiXCR, storing one row per CDR3 protein. The sample consists of approximately 250,000 distinct CDR3 sequences, under 8.5% of them appearing once. V was clipped by 1 base and J by 4 bases, with 11 bases between them. The CDR3 has 15 residues. The V gene's germline CDR1 is LNHNV and CDR2 YYDKDF (reference sequence). Everyone who donated was a healthy Caucasian. These data also featured in a second study, about T cells expressing NK-cell markers. From that paper: Seven of the eight sequenced donors were classified as HCMV-seropositive, and one was classified as seronegative. Of CD8+ T cells, about 1.0-7.5% belonged to dominant NKG2C+ clonotypes in five to seven donors.

V usage is TRBV15 and J usage is TRBJ2-1; D is ambiguous. This TCR came from a woman between 18 and 30 years old in good health. Sequencing input: CD8+ T cells sorted from blood. For the CDR3, the DNA is TGTGCCACCAGCAGAGTCTGGCCCCTGTACAATGAGCAGTTCTTC. This translates into CATSRVWPLYNEQFF.